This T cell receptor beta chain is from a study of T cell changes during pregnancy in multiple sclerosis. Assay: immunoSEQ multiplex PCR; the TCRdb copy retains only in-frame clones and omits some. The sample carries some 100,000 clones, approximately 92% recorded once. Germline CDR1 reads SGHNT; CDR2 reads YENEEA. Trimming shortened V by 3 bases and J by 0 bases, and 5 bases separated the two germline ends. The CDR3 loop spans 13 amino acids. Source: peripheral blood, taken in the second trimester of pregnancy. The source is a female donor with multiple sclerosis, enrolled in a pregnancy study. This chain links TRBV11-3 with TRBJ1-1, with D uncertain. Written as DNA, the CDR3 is TGTGCCAGCAGCTTGACACTGAACACTGAAGCTTTCTTT. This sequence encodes CASSLTLNTEAFF.